This T cell receptor beta chain was identified in a study of blood T cell repertoires in COVID-19. Overall study: Acute and convalescent COVID-19 samples came from the United States, Italy and Spain. From T cells, B-cell-depleted T cells, or PBMCs came the material, which was cDNA or gDNA.

In the authors' workflow: From reference gene primer amplification, estimates of nucleated cell counts were derived. Libraries were prepared by immunoSEQ multiplex PCR; TCRdb keeps only in-frame clonotypes and omits some of them. The V and J calls and the clone size are those of that table, but D and trimming were determined from the DNA. This table has tens of thousands of clones, approximately 84% appearing once. Trimming cost V 5 bases and J 4 bases; bases outside gene matches: 6. This CDR3 has 14 residues. CDR1 is LNHNV and CDR2 is YYDKDF in the germline V gene (reference sequence). This TCR was sampled from a woman aged 55-70 years with acute or convalescent COVID-19. The rearrangement links TRBV15 to TRBJ2-7, with 9 positions matching TRBD1. The specimen was peripheral blood. CDR3 protein: CATSSGQGEYEQYF. Here the CDR3 DNA reads TGTGCCACCAGCTCGGGACAGGGCGAATACGAGCAGTACTTC.